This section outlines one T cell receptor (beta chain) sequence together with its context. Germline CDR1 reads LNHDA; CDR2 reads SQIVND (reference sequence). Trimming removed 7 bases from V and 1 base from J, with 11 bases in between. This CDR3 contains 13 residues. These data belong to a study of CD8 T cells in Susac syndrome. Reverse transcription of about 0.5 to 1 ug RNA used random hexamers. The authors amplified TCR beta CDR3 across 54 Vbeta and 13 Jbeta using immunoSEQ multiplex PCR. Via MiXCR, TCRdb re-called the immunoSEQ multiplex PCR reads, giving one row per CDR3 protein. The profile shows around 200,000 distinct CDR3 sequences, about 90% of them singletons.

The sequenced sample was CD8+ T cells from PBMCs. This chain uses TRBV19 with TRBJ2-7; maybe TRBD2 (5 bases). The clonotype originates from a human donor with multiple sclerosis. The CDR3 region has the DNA TGTGCCAGTACGAGCGGTGAGTCCTACGAGCAGTACTTC. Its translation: CASTSGESYEQYF. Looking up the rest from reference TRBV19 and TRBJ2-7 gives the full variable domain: DGGITQSPKYLFRKEGQNVTLSCEQNLNHDAMYWYRQDPGQGLRLIYYSQIVNDFQKGDIAEGYSVSREKKESFPLTVTSAQKNPTAFYLCASTSGESYEQYFGPGTRLTVT.